This T cell receptor (beta chain) was documented in a study of early T cells in non-severe SARS-CoV-2 infection. The CDR3 contains 15 residues. Trimming took 5 bases from V and 1 from J; bases not matched to a gene: 7. Per the germline V gene, CDR1 is MNHNY and CDR2 is SVGAGI (reference sequence). Attached unique molecular identifiers marked individual cDNA molecules. TCRdb ran MiXCR on the 5' RACE reads and lists one entry per CDR3 protein. The repertoire holds over 55,000 distinct CDR3 sequences, with approximately 12% as singletons. This clonotype showed up many times. Material: whole blood. The rearrangement joins TRBV6-6 to TRBJ1-1; 7 nucleotides agree with TRBD1. This TCR derives from an adult who was a healthcare worker with PCR-confirmed SARS-CoV-2 infection or an uninfected control (not recorded which). The CDR3 DNA follows: TGTGCCAGCAGTGACAGGGAGGTTTGGAACACTGAAGCTTTCTTT. Protein product: CASSDREVWNTEAFF.